This T cell receptor (beta chain) was identified in a study of T-cell reconstitution after alpha-beta-depleted transplantation in children. V lost 4 bases to trimming and J lost 4 bases; unmatched junction nucleotides: 8. This CDR3 region has 15 residues. A library of TCRbeta sequences, prepared with unique molecular identifiers, was generated. TCRdb processed the PCR reads anew with MiXCR; each CDR3 protein has one entry. The repertoire consists of 490,000 or so distinct CDR3 sequences, with 9.5% to 15% occurring once and the leading ten covering around 5.8%. At least ten counts were recorded for this clonotype.

The receptor was isolated from a human donor who donated a stem cell graft to a child with combined immunodeficiency. The sample consisted of PBMCs from the stem cell graft donor, taken from the stem cell graft. This chain connects TRBV12-3 or TRBV12-4 to TRBJ2-7; 9 nucleotides match TRBD1. The CDR3 sequence: CASSSDRGSPYEQYF. The DNA for the CDR3 is TGTGCCAGCAGTTCGGACAGGGGATCCCCGTACGAGCAGTACTTC.